The sequence of this T cell receptor (beta chain) was determined in a study of blood T cell repertoires in COVID-19. About the research overall: From T cells, B-cell-depleted T cells, or PBMCs came the material, which was cDNA or gDNA.

TCRdb's copy holds only in-frame clones and misses some; the assay was immunoSEQ multiplex PCR. The sample holds just over 300,000 clones, 85% to 90% seen once. Per germline, CDR1 MNHEY and CDR2 SVGAGI. The V and J ends lost 6 bases and 6 bases, in that order; junction bases with no gene match: 10. This CDR3 region has 14 residues. The chain uses TRBV6-5 and TRBJ1-2; 7 bases line up with TRBD1. The sequence derives from a woman aged 25 to 45 with COVID-19, enrolled during active disease. Sequencing was done on a sample of peripheral blood. This chain's CDR3 is CASRGDSRSDGYTF. The CDR3 DNA is TGTGCCAGCAGGGGGGACAGCCGATCAGATGGCTACACCTTC.